This is a list of T cell receptor beta chains from one sample in a study of T cell changes during pregnancy in multiple sclerosis. Repertoires were generated with immunoSEQ multiplex PCR, while TCRdb's copy carries only in-frame clones and drops some. The sample consists of around 72,000 clones, approximately 90% of them appearing once. The material sequenced was peripheral blood, taken in the second trimester of pregnancy. Receptors originate from a female donor in good health, enrolled as a control in a pregnancy study. The CDR3 runs from the conserved cysteine through the conserved F or W. Each record gives: V gene, D gene, J gene, clone size, CDR3 protein, CDR3 DNA. The D gene is left open where the match is weak. Expanded clones are given a class, and other clones once, few, many or no size at all.

v_call: TRBV4-2
d_call: -
j_call: TRBJ2-7
clone_size: few
cdr3_aa: CASSQEAGTSYEQYF
cdr3_nt: TGTGCCAGCAGCCAAGAAGCAGGGACTTCCTACGAGCAGTACTTC

v_call: TRBV20-1
d_call: TRBD1
j_call: TRBJ1-1
clone_size: -
cdr3_aa: CSATGTGEAFF
cdr3_nt: TGCAGTGCTACTGGGACAGGGGAAGCTTTCTTT

v_call: TRBV28
d_call: TRBD2
j_call: TRBJ2-5
clone_size: -
cdr3_aa: CASSEGLAGVQETQYF
cdr3_nt: TGTGCCAGCAGTGAGGGTCTAGCGGGGGTCCAAGAGACCCAGTACTTC

v_call: TRBV6-5
d_call: -
j_call: TRBJ1-5
clone_size: -
cdr3_aa: CASSGALSNQPQHF
cdr3_nt: TGTGCCAGCAGTGGGGCTTTGAGCAATCAGCCCCAGCATTTT

v_call: TRBV7-8
d_call: -
j_call: TRBJ2-1
clone_size: -
cdr3_aa: CASSLGGSFNEQFF
cdr3_nt: TGTGCCAGCAGCTTAGGAGGTTCCTTCAATGAGCAGTTCTTC

v_call: TRBV7-3
d_call: -
j_call: TRBJ2-2
clone_size: -
cdr3_aa: CASSPTMSGELFF
cdr3_nt: TGTGCCAGCAGCCCGACTATGTCCGGGGAGCTGTTTTTT

v_call: TRBV5-1
d_call: -
j_call: TRBJ2-7
clone_size: once
cdr3_aa: CASSGRWTASSYEQYF
cdr3_nt: TGCGCCAGCAGCGGACGCTGGACAGCTTCATCCTACGAGCAGTACTTC

v_call: TRBV7-2
d_call: TRBD1
j_call: TRBJ2-7
clone_size: -
cdr3_aa: CASSSDRGRYEQYF
cdr3_nt: TGTGCCAGCAGCTCCGACAGGGGGCGGTACGAGCAGTACTTC

v_call: TRBV2
d_call: -
j_call: TRBJ1-6
clone_size: -
cdr3_aa: CASDITENSPLHF
cdr3_nt: TGTGCCAGCGACATTACAGAGAATTCACCCCTCCACTTT

v_call: TRBV6-5
d_call: TRBD1
j_call: TRBJ2-1
clone_size: -
cdr3_aa: CASSSWTGGAGNEQFF
cdr3_nt: TGTGCCAGCAGTTCGTGGACAGGGGGCGCGGGGAATGAGCAGTTCTTC

v_call: TRBV2
d_call: -
j_call: TRBJ1-5
clone_size: -
cdr3_aa: CASRKDQQGQPQHF
cdr3_nt: TGTGCCAGCAGGAAGGATCAACAGGGTCAGCCCCAGCATTTT

v_call: TRBV7-3
d_call: -
j_call: TRBJ2-3
clone_size: -
cdr3_aa: CASSFGEHQSTDTQYF
cdr3_nt: TGTGCCAGCAGCTTCGGAGAACACCAGAGCACAGATACGCAGTATTTT

v_call: TRBV7-8
d_call: TRBD1
j_call: TRBJ2-3
clone_size: -
cdr3_aa: CASSSGQGRSTDTQYF
cdr3_nt: TGTGCCAGCAGCTCGGGACAGGGACGTAGCACAGATACGCAGTATTTT

v_call: TRBV9
d_call: TRBD1
j_call: TRBJ1-1
clone_size: -
cdr3_aa: CASSGRQGAEAFF
cdr3_nt: TGTGCCAGCAGCGGCCGACAGGGAGCTGAAGCTTTCTTT

v_call: TRBV16
d_call: -
j_call: TRBJ1-4
clone_size: -
cdr3_aa: CASSQYGSGGVATNEKLFF
cdr3_nt: TGTGCCAGCAGCCAATATGGGAGCGGTGGAGTTGCAACTAATGAAAAACTGTTTTTT

v_call: TRBV5-5
d_call: -
j_call: TRBJ1-1
clone_size: -
cdr3_aa: CASIYQENTEAFF
cdr3_nt: TGTGCCAGCATCTACCAGGAGAACACTGAAGCTTTCTTT

v_call: TRBV25-1
d_call: -
j_call: TRBJ2-1
clone_size: once
cdr3_aa: CASSESGVPLF
cdr3_nt: TGTGCCAGCAGTGAATCCGGGGTCCCGCTCTTC

v_call: TRBV9
d_call: -
j_call: TRBJ1-6
clone_size: -
cdr3_aa: CASSADRYAYNSPLHF
cdr3_nt: TGTGCCAGCAGCGCCGACAGGTACGCGTATAATTCACCCCTCCACTTT

v_call: TRBV18
d_call: -
j_call: TRBJ2-7
clone_size: -
cdr3_aa: CASSRISPTGMVYEQYF
cdr3_nt: TGTGCCAGCTCCCGAATCTCTCCCACAGGGATGGTGTACGAGCAGTACTTC

v_call: TRBV18
d_call: -
j_call: TRBJ2-4
clone_size: -
cdr3_aa: CASSLGDIQYF
cdr3_nt: TGTGCCAGCTCCCTCGGGGACATTCAGTACTTC

v_call: TRBV14
d_call: -
j_call: TRBJ1-3
clone_size: -
cdr3_aa: CASSRTGKAGNTIYF
cdr3_nt: TGTGCCAGCAGCCGAACAGGGAAGGCGGGAAACACCATATATTTT

v_call: TRBV7-2
d_call: TRBD1
j_call: TRBJ2-1
clone_size: -
cdr3_aa: CASSLKLQGVNNEQFF
cdr3_nt: TGTGCCAGCAGCTTAAAGTTGCAGGGGGTCAACAATGAGCAGTTCTTC